This T cell receptor (beta chain) was identified during a study of radiotherapy plus CTLA-4 blockade in lung cancer. The repertoire was sequenced with immunoSEQ multiplex PCR; TCRdb's copy has only in-frame clones and lacks some. The sample records about 99,000 clones, 80% to 90% being singletons. Broader study findings: Reports identified early blood T cell clone dynamics, with interferon-beta, as the best response predictor.

With respect to this clone: Its antigen remains unknown. Mismatch with germline at one junction end may stem from a read error.

The specimen comprised peripheral blood, sampled from a patient treated with radiotherapy plus ipilimumab. This sequence was found in a human donor with non-small cell lung cancer that progressed on radiotherapy plus ipilimumab.

Here the CDR3 DNA reads TGCGCCAGCAGTCTGACGCGGGGTATTTCCTTCGAGCAGTACTTC. Translation gives CASSLTRGISFEQYF. This chain uses TRBV5-1 with TRBJ2-7; TRBD2 might be the D (6 bases). Germline V gives CDR1 SGHRS, CDR2 YFSETQ. The CDR3 covers 15 residues.